The clone carrying this T cell receptor (beta chain) is termed medium-sized (0.01 to 0.1%). The antigen remains undetermined. This record belongs to a study of spatial heterogeneity in lung cancer. Study context: Sequencing consistently turned up more beta-chain sequences than alpha-chain sequences. Study-wide findings and caveats: Tumors with more nonsynonymous mutations had more expanded intratumoral alpha and beta TCRs.

Each CDR3 protein gets one entry after TCRdb re-called the 5' RACE reads with MiXCR. The sample lists 800 to 1,000 distinct CDR3 sequences, roughly 15% occurring once. This CDR3 comprises 12 residues. Germline V lookup: CDR1 SQVTM, CDR2 ANQGSEA. Trimming cost V 5 bases and J 4 bases; bases outside gene matches: 4. Time point noted: sample taken at primary tumor resection. Donors were fewer than 90 untreated early-stage non-small cell lung cancer patients. Tumor, nontumor lung or frozen PBMC supplied whole RNA that was sequenced unsorted. The chain links TRBV29-1 to TRBJ1-2; 7 bases align to TRBD1. The sequence derives from a female donor with early-stage non-small cell lung cancer. This sample comprised lung tumor tissue, obtained at surgery. The CDR3 nucleotides read TGCAGCGTTCAAACAGGGGTCTATGGCTACACCTTC. This gives the protein CSVQTGVYGYTF.